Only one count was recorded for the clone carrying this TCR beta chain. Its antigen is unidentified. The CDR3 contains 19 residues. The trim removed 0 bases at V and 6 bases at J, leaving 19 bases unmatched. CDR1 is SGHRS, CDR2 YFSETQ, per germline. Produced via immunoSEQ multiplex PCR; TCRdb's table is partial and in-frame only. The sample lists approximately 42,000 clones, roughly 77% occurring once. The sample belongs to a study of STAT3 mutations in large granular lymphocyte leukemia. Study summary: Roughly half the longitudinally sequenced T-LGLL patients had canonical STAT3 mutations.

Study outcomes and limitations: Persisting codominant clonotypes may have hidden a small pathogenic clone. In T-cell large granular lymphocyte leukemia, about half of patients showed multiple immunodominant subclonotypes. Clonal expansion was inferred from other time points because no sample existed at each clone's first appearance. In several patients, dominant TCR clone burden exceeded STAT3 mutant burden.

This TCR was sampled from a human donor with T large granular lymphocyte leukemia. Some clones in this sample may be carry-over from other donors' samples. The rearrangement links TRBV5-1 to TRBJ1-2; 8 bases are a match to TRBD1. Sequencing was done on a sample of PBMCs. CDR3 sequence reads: CASSLGAFRDRLRMNGYTF. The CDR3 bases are TGCGCCAGCAGCTTGGGAGCATTTCGGGACAGGTTGAGGATGAATGGCTACACCTTC.